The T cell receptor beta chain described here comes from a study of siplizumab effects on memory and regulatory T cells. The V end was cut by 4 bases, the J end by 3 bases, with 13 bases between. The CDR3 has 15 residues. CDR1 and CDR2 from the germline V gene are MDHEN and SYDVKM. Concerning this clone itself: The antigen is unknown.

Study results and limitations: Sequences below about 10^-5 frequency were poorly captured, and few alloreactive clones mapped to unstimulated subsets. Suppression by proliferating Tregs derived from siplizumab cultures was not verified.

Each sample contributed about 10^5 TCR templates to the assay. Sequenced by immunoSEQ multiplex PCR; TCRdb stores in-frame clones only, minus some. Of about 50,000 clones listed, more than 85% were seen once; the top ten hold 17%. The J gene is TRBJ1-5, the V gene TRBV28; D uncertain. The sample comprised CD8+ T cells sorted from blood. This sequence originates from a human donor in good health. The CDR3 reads CASSYPRSPNQPQHF. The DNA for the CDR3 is TGTGCCAGCAGTTATCCCAGGTCACCCAATCAGCCCCAGCATTTT.